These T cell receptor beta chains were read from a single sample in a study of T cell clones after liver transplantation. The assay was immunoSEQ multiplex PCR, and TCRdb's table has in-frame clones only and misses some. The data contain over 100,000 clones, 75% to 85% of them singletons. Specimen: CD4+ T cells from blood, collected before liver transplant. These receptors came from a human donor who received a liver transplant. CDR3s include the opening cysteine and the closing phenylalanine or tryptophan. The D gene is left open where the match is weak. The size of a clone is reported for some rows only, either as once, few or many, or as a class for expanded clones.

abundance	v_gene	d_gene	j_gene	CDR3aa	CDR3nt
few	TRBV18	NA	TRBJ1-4	CASSPFTGRTNEKLFF	TGTGCCAGCTCACCGTTCACAGGGAGGACTAATGAAAAACTGTTTTTT
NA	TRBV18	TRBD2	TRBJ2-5	CASSPPILAGDRETQYF	TGTGCCAGCTCACCACCCATCCTAGCGGGGGACCGAGAGACCCAGTACTTC
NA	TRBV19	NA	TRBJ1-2	CASSIGLSRGYTF	TGTGCCAGTAGTATAGGACTGTCAAGGGGCTACACCTTC
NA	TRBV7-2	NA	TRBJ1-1	CASSSVRAGGRAEAFF	TGTGCCAGCAGCTCAGTAAGAGCCGGGGGCCGAGCTGAAGCTTTCTTT
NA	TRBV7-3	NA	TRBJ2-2	CASSLSGTGELFF	TGTGCCAGCAGCTTATCGGGGACTGGGGAGCTGTTTTTT
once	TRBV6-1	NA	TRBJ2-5	CASSEVGTGEETQYF	TGTGCCAGCAGTGAAGTAGGGACGGGGGAAGAGACCCAGTACTTC
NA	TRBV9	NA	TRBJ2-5	CASSVGGIESQETQYF	TGTGCCAGCAGCGTAGGGGGGATAGAGAGCCAAGAGACCCAGTACTTC
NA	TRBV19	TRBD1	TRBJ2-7	CASSITGQGTYEQYF	TGTGCCAGTAGTATTACGGGACAGGGAACCTACGAGCAGTACTTC
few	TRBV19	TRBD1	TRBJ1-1	CASSQDRGPLTNTEAFF	TGTGCCAGTAGTCAGGACAGGGGACCGTTAACTAACACTGAAGCTTTCTTT
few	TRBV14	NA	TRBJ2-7	CASSQRREQGTQEQYF	TGTGCCAGCAGCCAACGGCGAGAGCAGGGGACTCAAGAGCAGTACTTC
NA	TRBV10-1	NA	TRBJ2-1	CASSDPIYNEQFF	TGCGCCAGCAGTGACCCGATCTACAATGAGCAGTTCTTC
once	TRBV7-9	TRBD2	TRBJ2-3	CASSFTSGRTDTQYF	TGTGCCAGCAGCTTTACTAGCGGGAGAACAGATACGCAGTATTTT
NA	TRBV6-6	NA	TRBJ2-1	CASSYSDASSYNEQFF	TGTGCCAGCAGTTACTCAGACGCTAGCTCCTACAATGAGCAGTTCTTC
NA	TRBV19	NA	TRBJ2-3	CASSSRPGPEISDTQYF	TGTGCCAGTAGTAGTAGACCGGGTCCTGAGATTTCGGATACGCAGTATTTT
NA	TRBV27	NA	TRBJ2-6	CASRAGPRSGANVLTF	TGTGCCAGCAGAGCCGGGCCGCGCTCTGGGGCCAACGTCCTGACTTTC
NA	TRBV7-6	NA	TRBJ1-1	CASSLASAGSEAFF	TGTGCCAGCAGCTTAGCGTCAGCGGGGTCCGAAGCTTTCTTT
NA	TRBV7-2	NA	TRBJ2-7	CASSLYTTSYEQYF	TGTGCCAGCAGCTTATATACTACTTCCTACGAGCAGTACTTC
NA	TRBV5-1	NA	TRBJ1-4	CASSLGQMRMEKLFF	TGCGCCAGCAGCTTGGGACAGATGAGGATGGAAAAACTGTTTTTT
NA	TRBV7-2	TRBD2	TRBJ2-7	CASSPPFTSDSYEQYF	TGTGCCAGCAGCCCCCCCTTCACTAGCGACTCCTACGAGCAGTACTTC
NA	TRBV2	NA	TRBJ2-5	CASSPLETQYF	TGTGCCAGCAGTCCTTTGGAGACCCAGTACTTC
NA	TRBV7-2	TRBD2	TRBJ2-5	CASTFGGAGSETQYF	TGTGCCAGCACCTTCGGAGGAGCGGGGAGTGAGACCCAGTACTTC
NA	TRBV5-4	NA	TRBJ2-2	CASSLGGGAVGTGELFF	TGTGCCAGCAGCTTGGGTGGGGGGGCCGTTGGCACCGGGGAGCTGTTTTTT
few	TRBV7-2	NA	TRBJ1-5	CASSSSAVANQPQHF	TGTGCCAGCAGCTCATCAGCGGTGGCCAATCAGCCCCAGCATTTT
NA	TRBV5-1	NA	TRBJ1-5	CASSSGPNQPQHF	TGCGCCAGCAGCTCGGGACCGAATCAGCCCCAGCATTTT
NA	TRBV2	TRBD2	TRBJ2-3	CASSEAAGSTDTQYF	TGTGCCAGCAGTGAAGCAGCGGGAAGCACAGATACGCAGTATTTT
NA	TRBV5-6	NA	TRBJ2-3	CASSLGRYRADTQYF	TGTGCCAGCAGCTTGGGAAGGTACAGGGCAGATACGCAGTATTTT
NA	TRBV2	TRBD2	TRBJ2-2	CASSASGLNTGELFF	TGTGCCAGCAGCGCTAGCGGGCTGAACACCGGGGAGCTGTTTTTT
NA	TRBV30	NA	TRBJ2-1	CAWLSKSSYNEQFF	TGTGCCTGGCTCTCGAAGAGCTCCTACAATGAGCAGTTCTTC
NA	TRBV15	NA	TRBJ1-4	CATSRASNEKLFF	TGTGCCACCAGCAGAGCCAGTAATGAAAAACTGTTTTTT
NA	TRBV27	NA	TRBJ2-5	CASSSAYHGETQYF	TGTGCCAGCAGTTCGGCCTATCACGGGGAGACCCAGTACTTC
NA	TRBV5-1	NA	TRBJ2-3	CASSLGGNTDTQYF	TGCGCCAGCAGCTTGGGCGGAAACACAGATACGCAGTATTTT
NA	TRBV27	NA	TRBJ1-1	CVSGPIGTEAFF	TGTGTCAGCGGCCCTATCGGGACTGAAGCTTTCTTT
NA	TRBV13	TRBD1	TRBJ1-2	CASSARQGIYGYTF	TGTGCCAGCAGCGCAAGACAGGGGATATATGGCTACACCTTC
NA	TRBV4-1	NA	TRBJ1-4	CASSQDNNEKLFF	TGCGCCAGCAGCCAAGACAATAATGAAAAACTGTTTTTT
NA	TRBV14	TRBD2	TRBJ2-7	CASSQARRGLAIYYEQYF	TGTGCCAGCAGCCAAGCGCGAAGGGGACTAGCGATTTACTACGAGCAGTACTTC
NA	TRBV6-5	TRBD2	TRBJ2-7	CASSYTGGFEQYF	TGTGCCAGCAGTTATACGGGGGGATTCGAGCAGTACTTC
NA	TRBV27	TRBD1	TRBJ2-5	CASSYTGTASRETQYF	TGTGCCAGCAGTTACACCGGGACAGCGAGTCGGGAGACCCAGTACTTC
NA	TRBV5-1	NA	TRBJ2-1	CASSGSKDSYNEQFF	TGCGCCAGCAGTGGTTCCAAGGACAGCTACAATGAGCAGTTCTTC
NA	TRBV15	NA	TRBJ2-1	CATSTSRNEQFF	TGTGCCACCAGCACCTCCCGAAATGAGCAGTTCTTC
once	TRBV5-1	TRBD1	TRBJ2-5	CASSAGQGRETQYF	TGCGCCAGCAGCGCCGGACAGGGGAGAGAGACCCAGTACTTC
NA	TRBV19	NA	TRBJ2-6	CASSIEGRAGANVLTF	TGTGCCAGTAGTATAGAGGGAAGGGCTGGGGCCAACGTCCTGACTTTC
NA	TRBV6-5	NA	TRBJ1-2	CASSWGYGYTF	TGTGCCAGCAGTTGGGGATATGGCTACACCTTC
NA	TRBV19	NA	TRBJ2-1	CASSATTRRNNEQFF	TGTGCCAGTAGTGCGACTACGCGGCGGAACAATGAGCAGTTCTTC
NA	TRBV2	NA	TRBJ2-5	CASSGTTQETQYF	TGTGCCAGCAGTGGGACGACTCAAGAGACCCAGTACTTC
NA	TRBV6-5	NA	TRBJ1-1	CASISGRTNTEAFF	TGTGCCAGCATTAGCGGACGGACGAACACTGAAGCTTTCTTT
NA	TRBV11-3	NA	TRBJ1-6	CASSLDHGGSPLHF	TGTGCCAGCAGCTTAGATCATGGGGGTTCACCCCTCCACTTT
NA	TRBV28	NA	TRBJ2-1	CASSFKASQGPYNEQFF	TGTGCCAGCAGTTTTAAGGCCTCCCAGGGGCCATACAATGAGCAGTTCTTC
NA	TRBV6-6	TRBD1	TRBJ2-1	CASTTGGERGEQFF	TGTGCCAGCACCACAGGGGGAGAACGGGGAGAGCAGTTCTTC
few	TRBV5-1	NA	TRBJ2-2	CASSAQGNTGELFF	TGCGCCAGCAGCGCACAGGGGAACACCGGGGAGCTGTTTTTT
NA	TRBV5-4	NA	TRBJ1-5	CASSYKPRGGPQHF	TGTGCCAGCAGCTATAAGCCCCGGGGGGGGCCCCAGCATTTT
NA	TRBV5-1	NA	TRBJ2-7	CASREGYEQYF	TGCGCCAGCCGTGAGGGTTACGAGCAGTACTTC
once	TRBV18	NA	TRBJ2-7	CASSPTTSSYEQYF	TGTGCCAGCTCACCCACGACTAGCTCCTACGAGCAGTACTTC
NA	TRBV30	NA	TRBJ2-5	CAWSVLQDLYQETQYF	TGTGCCTGGAGTGTACTACAGGACTTGTACCAAGAGACCCAGTACTTC
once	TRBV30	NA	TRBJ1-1	CAWKGREDTEAFF	TGTGCCTGGAAGGGCAGGGAGGACACTGAAGCTTTCTTT
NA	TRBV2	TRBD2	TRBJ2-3	CASSYGTSGSDTQYF	TGTGCCAGCAGCTATGGGACTAGCGGGTCAGATACGCAGTATTTT
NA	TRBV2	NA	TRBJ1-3	CAINLRVGNTIYF	TGTGCCATCAACCTCCGGGTTGGAAACACCATATATTTT
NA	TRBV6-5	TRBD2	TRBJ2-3	CASSLLAESTDTQYF	TGTGCCAGCAGTCTCCTAGCGGAGAGCACAGATACGCAGTATTTT
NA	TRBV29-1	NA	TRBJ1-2	CSVSLNYGYTF	TGCAGCGTCAGCCTGAACTATGGCTACACCTTC
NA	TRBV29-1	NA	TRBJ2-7	CSVGGRQGHYEQYF	TGCAGCGTGGGAGGGCGACAGGGACACTACGAGCAGTACTTC